This T cell receptor (beta chain) originates from a study of blood T cell repertoires in COVID-19. Across the whole study: Sites across the United States, Italy and Spain contributed samples from acute and convalescent COVID-19. T cells, B-cell-depleted T cells, or PBMCs supplied cDNA or gDNA.

Study processing details: Scientists estimated how many nucleated cells there were by amplifying reference gene primers. TCRdb's copy holds only in-frame clones and misses some; the assay was immunoSEQ multiplex PCR. V and J calls and clone size are copied from that table; D and trimming were computed from the DNA. The sample gives hundreds of thousands of clones, around 91% of which show up once; around 12% is in the top ten. Germline V CDR1 and CDR2: SGDLS, YYNGEE. Trimming removed 0 bases from V and 4 bases from J; junction bases left unmatched: 4. CDR3 length: 14 amino acids. The V and J genes are TRBV9 and TRBJ2-7; 7 bases map to TRBD1. Specimen: peripheral blood. This clonotype was obtained from a woman between 55 and 75 years old with acute or convalescent COVID-19. CDR3 loop: CASSVGQGRYEQYF. The CDR3 DNA follows: TGTGCCAGCAGCGTAGGACAGGGTCGGTACGAGCAGTACTTC.